Each of the 6 T cell receptor beta chains below was sequenced from the same sample in a study of T cell responses to AZD1222 COVID-19 vaccine. Some clones are missing from TCRdb's copy, which holds only in-frame ones; the method was immunoSEQ multiplex PCR. The data show approximately 100,000 clones, about 90% seen once. This material consisted of peripheral blood, taken on day 0 of MenACWY control vaccination. These TCRs come from an adult in good health.

This chain connects TRBV30 to TRBJ2-3; D possibly corresponds to TRBD1 (6 bases). CDR1 and CDR2 from the germline V gene are GTSNPN and SVGIG (reference sequence). Trimming removed 0 bases at V and 10 bases at J, with 14 bases between. The CDR3 sequence is 13 residues long. The CDR3 spells CAWSVGGSGAQYF. In DNA, the CDR3 is TGTGCCTGGAGTGTTGGGGGCTCTGGGGCGCAGTATTTT.

The rearrangement joins TRBV4-2 to TRBJ2-7, with 10 bases matching TRBD1. J was trimmed by 3 bases and V by 9 bases; bases with no gene match: 14. The CDR3 consists of 16 residues. Germline CDR1 and CDR2: LGHNA and YNFKEQ. The CDR3 nucleotides read TGTGCCAGTAGCTTCGGCGACAGGGGGCAACACTACGAGCAGTACTTC. Protein product: CASSFGDRGQHYEQYF.

The rearrangement joins TRBV7-9 to TRBJ2-1, with D possibly called TRBD1 or TRBD2 (6 bases each). CDR1 is SEHNR, CDR2 FQNEAQ, per germline (reference sequence). The CDR3 has 12 amino acids. Deletions cut 4 bases from V and 8 bases from J, with 9 bases between. The CDR3 region is CASSSRGHEQFF. Here the CDR3 DNA reads TGTGCCAGCAGCTCTCGGGGGCATGAGCAGTTCTTC.

The chain employs TRBV28 and TRBJ2-5; TRBD2 aligns across 10 bases. The CDR3 runs 15 residues. Losses at the gene ends were 2 bases for V and 7 bases for J; bases not matched to a gene: 7. Germline V lookup: CDR1 MDHEN, CDR2 SYDVKM. The CDR3 nucleotides read TGTGCCAGCAGTTTAAGAGCGGGGGGGCGGGGGACCCAGTACTTC. It yields the protein CASSLRAGGRGTQYF.

This clone was found a few times. The chain couples TRBV4-3 to TRBJ1-1, with D perhaps TRBD1 (6 bases). The V gene's germline CDR1 is LGHNA and CDR2 YSLEER. V shed 0 bases and J shed 3 bases, with 11 bases lying between them. The CDR3 contains 15 residues. CDR3: CASSQDGGRYTEAFF. The CDR3 bases are TGCGCCAGCAGCCAAGATGGGGGGCGATACACTGAAGCTTTCTTT.

The rearrangement joins TRBV14 to TRBJ2-1, with 9 bases fitting TRBD2. V was pared by 3 bases and J by 4 bases, with 4 bases of the junction left unmatched. Germline V lookup: CDR1 SGHDN, CDR2 FVKESK. This CDR3 has 15 residues. This chain's CDR3 is CASSHPGLAYNEQFF. The CDR3 DNA sequence: TGTGCCAGCAGCCACCCGGGACTAGCATACAATGAGCAGTTCTTC.